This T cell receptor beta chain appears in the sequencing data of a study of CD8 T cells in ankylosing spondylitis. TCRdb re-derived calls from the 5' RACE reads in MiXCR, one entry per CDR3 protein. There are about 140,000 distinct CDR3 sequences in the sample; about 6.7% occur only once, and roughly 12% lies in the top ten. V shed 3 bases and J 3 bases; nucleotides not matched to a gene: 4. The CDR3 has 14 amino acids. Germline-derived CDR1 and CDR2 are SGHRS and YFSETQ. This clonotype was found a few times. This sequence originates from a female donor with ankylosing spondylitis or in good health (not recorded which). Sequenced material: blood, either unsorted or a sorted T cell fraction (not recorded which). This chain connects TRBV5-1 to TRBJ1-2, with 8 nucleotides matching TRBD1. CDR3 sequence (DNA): TGCGCCAGCAGCTCCCCGGACAGGGACTATGGCTACACCTTC. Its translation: CASSSPDRDYGYTF. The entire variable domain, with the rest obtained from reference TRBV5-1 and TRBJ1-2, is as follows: KAGVTQTPRYLIKTRGQQVTLSCSPISGHRSVSWYQQTPGQGLQFLFEYFSETQRNKGNFPGRFSGRQFSNSRSEMNVSTLELGDSALYLCASSSPDRDYGYTFGSGTRLTVV.